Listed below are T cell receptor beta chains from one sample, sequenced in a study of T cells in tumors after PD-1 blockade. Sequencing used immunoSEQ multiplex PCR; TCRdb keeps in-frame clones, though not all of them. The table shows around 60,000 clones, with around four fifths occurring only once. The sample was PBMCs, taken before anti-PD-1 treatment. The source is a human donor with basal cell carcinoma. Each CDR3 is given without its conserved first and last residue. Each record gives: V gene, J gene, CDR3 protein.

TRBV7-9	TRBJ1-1	ASSPGSTMNTEAF
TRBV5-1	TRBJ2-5	ASSFSVGRETQY
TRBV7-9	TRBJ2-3	ASSLNRQLSTDTQY
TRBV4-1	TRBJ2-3	ASSPLGAGIDTQY
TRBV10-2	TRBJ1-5	ASSEFIGQANQPQH
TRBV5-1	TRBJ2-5	ASSLSQETQY
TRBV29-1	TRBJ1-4	SVRTGGEKLF
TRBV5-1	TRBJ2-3	ASSSQGKGDTQY
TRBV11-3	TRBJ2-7	ASRVLGGGFHEQY
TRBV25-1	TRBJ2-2	ASSGGTYTGELF
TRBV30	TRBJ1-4	AWGPGGGSEKLF
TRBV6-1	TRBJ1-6	ASSDQTGDNSPLH
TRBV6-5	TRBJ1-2	ASILTALFNYGYT
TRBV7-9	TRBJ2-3	ASSLVPADTQY
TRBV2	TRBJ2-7	ATALQGASYEQY
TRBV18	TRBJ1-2	ASSPAGPVEGYT
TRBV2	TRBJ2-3	ASSGGTSGRTDTQY
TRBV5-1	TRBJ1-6	ASSLDQGAGNSPLH